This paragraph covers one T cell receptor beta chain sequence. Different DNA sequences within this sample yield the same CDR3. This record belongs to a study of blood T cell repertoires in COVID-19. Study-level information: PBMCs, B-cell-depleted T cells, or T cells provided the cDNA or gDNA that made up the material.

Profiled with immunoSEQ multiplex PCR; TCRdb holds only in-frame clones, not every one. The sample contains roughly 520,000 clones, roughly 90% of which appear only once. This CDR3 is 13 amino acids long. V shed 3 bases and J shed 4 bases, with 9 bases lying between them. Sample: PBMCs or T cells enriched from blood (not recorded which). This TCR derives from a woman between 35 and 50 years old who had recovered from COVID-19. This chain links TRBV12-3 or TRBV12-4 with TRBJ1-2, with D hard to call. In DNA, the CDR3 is TGTGCCAGCAGTTTTGTCGGCGGCTATGGCTACACCTTC. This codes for CASSFVGGYGYTF.